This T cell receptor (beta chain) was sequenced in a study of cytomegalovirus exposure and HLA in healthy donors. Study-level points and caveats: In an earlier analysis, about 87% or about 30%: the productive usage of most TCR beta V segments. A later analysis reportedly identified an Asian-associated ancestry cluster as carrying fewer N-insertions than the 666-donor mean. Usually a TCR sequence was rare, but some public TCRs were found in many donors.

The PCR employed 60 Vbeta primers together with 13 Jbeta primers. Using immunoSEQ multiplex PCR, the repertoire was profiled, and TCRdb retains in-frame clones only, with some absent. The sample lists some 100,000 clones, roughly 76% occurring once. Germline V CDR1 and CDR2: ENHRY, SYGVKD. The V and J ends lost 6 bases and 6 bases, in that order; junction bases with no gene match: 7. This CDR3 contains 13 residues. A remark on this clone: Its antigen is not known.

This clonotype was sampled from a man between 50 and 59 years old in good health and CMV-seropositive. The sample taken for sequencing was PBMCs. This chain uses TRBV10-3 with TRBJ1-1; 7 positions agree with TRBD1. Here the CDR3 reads CAIRGTGAPEAFF. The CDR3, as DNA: TGTGCCATCAGGGGTACAGGGGCCCCTGAAGCTTTCTTT.